This T cell receptor (beta chain) was documented in a study of cytomegalovirus exposure and HLA in healthy donors. Both 60 Vbeta primers and 13 Jbeta primers went into the PCR. Repertoires were generated with immunoSEQ multiplex PCR, while TCRdb's copy carries only in-frame clones and drops some. The data contain roughly 92,000 clones, 7.6% of them singletons. This CDR3 contains 14 residues. Germline assignment: CDR1 LNHDA and CDR2 SQIVND (reference sequence). Trimming shortened V by 3 bases and J by 2 bases, and 11 bases separated the two germline ends. The receptor comes from a man aged 45-65 years in good health and CMV-seronegative. The chain employs TRBV19 and TRBJ2-7; D may be TRBD1 (5 bases). The source material was PBMCs. The DNA of the CDR3 is TGTGCCAGTAGTATGTTAGGACACACCTACGAGCAGTACTTC. It encodes CASSMLGHTYEQYF.